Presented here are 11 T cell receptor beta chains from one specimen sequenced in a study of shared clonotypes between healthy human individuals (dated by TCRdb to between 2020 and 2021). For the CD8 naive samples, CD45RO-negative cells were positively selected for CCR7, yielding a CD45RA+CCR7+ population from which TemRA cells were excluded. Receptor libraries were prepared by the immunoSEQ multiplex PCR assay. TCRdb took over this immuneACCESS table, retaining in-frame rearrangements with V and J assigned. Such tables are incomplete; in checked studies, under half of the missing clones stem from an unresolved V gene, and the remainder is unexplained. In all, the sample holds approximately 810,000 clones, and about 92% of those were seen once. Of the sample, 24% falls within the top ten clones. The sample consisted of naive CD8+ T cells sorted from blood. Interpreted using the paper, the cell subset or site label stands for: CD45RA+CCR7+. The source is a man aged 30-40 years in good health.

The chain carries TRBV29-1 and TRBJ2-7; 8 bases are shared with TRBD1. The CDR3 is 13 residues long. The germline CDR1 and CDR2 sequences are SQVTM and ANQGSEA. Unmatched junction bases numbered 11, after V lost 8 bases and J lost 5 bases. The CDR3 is CSFRGQGVNEQYF. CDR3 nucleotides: TGCAGCTTCCGCGGACAGGGTGTTAACGAGCAGTACTTC.

CDR3 in DNA: TGTGCCAGCACGTTGAGGGGAAGGGGCCTTAACACTGAAGCTTTCTTT. It translates to CASTLRGRGLNTEAFF. The V call is TRBV28, the J call TRBJ1-1; D possibly corresponds to TRBD1 (5 bases). The germline gives CDR1 MDHEN, CDR2 SYDVKM. Trimming cost V 7 bases and J 2 bases, with 20 bases left between them. This CDR3 has 16 residues.

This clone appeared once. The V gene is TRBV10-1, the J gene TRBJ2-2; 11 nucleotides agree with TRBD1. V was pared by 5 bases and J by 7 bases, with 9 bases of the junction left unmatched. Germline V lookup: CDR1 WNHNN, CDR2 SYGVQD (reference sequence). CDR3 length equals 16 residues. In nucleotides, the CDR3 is TGCGCCAGCAGTCCGACCGGGACAGGGGGTTTCGGGGAGCTGTTTTTT. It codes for CASSPTGTGGFGELFF.

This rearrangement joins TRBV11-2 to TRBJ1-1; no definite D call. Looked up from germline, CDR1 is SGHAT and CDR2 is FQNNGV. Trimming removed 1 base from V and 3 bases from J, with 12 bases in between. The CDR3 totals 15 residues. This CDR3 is CASSLAIGRDTEAFF. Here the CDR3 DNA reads TGTGCCAGCAGCTTAGCTATAGGGAGGGACACTGAAGCTTTCTTT.

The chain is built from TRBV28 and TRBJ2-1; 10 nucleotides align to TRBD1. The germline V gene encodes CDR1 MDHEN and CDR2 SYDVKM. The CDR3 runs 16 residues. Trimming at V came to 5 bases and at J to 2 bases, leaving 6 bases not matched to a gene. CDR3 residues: CASSIAGTGAYNEQFF. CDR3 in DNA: TGTGCCAGCAGTATCGCCGGGACAGGGGCCTACAATGAGCAGTTCTTC.

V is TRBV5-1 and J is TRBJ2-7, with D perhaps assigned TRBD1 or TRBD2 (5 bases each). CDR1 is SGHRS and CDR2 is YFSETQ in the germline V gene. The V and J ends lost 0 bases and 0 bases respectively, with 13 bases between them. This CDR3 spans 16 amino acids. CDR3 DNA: TGCGCCAGCAGCTTGGCCCGGGGACGGTCCTCCTACGAGCAGTACTTC. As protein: CASSLARGRSSYEQYF. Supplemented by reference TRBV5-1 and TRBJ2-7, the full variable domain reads KAGVTQTPRYLIKTRGQQVTLSCSPISGHRSVSWYQQTPGQGLQFLFEYFSETQRNKGNFPGRFSGRQFSNSRSEMNVSTLELGDSALYLCASSLARGRSSYEQYFGPGTRLTVT.

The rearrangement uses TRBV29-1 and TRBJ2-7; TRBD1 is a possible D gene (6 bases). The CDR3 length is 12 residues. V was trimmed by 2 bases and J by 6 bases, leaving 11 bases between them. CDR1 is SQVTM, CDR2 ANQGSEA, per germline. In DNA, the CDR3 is TGCAGCGTTGAAAGTCCAGGGGCCGAGCAGTACTTC. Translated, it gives CSVESPGAEQYF.

The DNA of the CDR3 is TGTGCCAGCAGCCAAAAGACTAGCGGGAGTACGCTCGAGCAGTACTTC. It translates to CASSQKTSGSTLEQYF. V is TRBV5-5 and J is TRBJ2-7; TRBD2 aligns across 12 bases. The CDR3 contains 16 residues. Germline CDR1 and CDR2: SGHKS and YYEKEE (reference sequence). The V and J ends lost 4 bases and 6 bases, in that order; junction bases with no gene match: 11.

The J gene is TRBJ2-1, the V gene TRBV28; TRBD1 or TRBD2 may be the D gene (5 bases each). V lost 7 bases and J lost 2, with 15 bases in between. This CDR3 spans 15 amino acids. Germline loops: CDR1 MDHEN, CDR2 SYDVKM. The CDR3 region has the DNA TGTGCCAGCACATTGGTAGGGACCCCCTACAATGAGCAGTTCTTC. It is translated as CASTLVGTPYNEQFF.

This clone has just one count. The CDR3 DNA is TGCGCCAGCAGTGGGGCGGGAGCATCGGATGAGCAGTTCTTC. It encodes CASSGAGASDEQFF. The rearrangement links TRBV10-1 to TRBJ2-1; 7 nucleotides line up with TRBD2. V lost 4 bases, J lost 8 bases, and 8 bases stayed unmatched. The CDR3 runs 14 residues. Looked up from germline, CDR1 is WNHNN and CDR2 is SYGVQD (reference sequence).

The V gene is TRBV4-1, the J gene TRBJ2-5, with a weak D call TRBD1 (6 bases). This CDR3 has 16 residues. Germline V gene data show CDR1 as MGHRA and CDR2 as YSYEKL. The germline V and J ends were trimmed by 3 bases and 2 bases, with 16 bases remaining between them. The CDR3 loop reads CASSHIGTPRQETQYF. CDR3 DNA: TGCGCCAGCAGCCACATCGGGACACCTCGTCAAGAGACCCAGTACTTC.